These 13 T cell receptor beta chains share one sample of origin, sequenced in a study of T cells after yellow fever vaccination. TCRdb re-analysed the 5' RACE reads in MiXCR, keeping a single row per CDR3 protein. Among approximately 510,000 distinct CDR3 sequences listed, around a fifth were seen once. The sequenced sample was PBMCs, obtained 21 days after the first yellow fever vaccination. These receptors all stem from a man in his late teens or twenties who received the YFV17D yellow fever vaccine.

The DNA of the CDR3 is TGCGCCAGCAGCCCCGAGGACGGGGCCCTTTATGGCTACACCTTC. Translated: CASSPEDGALYGYTF. The V gene is TRBV5-1, the J gene TRBJ1-2; tentatively, D is TRBD1 (5 bases). CDR1 and CDR2 from the germline V gene are SGHRS and YFSETQ. This CDR3 has 15 residues. V was shortened by 4 bases and J by 5 bases, with 18 bases between the two germline ends.

This clonotype has a handful of counts. The chain has TRBV12-3 or TRBV12-4 and TRBJ1-5; a possible D gene is TRBD1 (5 bases). The CDR3 loop spans 16 amino acids. V was trimmed by 3 bases and J by 5 bases, leaving 17 bases between them. The chain's CDR3 is CASSLGGVRADQPQHF. In DNA form, the CDR3 reads TGTGCCAGCAGTTTGGGGGGTGTAAGGGCGGATCAGCCCCAGCATTTT.

Concerning this clonotype itself: One end of the junction is discordant with germline, which a read error may explain. The rearrangement links TRBV5-1 to TRBJ2-2, with 14 bases that match TRBD2. Germline CDR1 SGHRS, CDR2 YFSETQ. The CDR3 extends over 18 amino acids. The CDR3 DNA reads TGCGCCAGCAGCTCGGGACTAGCGGGGGCGACGAACACCGGGGAGTTGTTTTTT. Its protein product is CASSSGLAGATNTGELFF.

There are many counts of this clonotype. The chain combines TRBV12-3 or TRBV12-4 with TRBJ2-7; the D gene is possibly TRBD1 (5 bases). The CDR3 is 16 amino acids. V was clipped by 6 bases and J by 4 bases, with 22 bases between them. This chain's CDR3 is CASSSRALRGPYEQYF. CDR3 DNA sequence: TGTGCCAGCAGCTCTCGGGCCCTAAGGGGCCCTTACGAGCAGTACTTC.

This chain joins TRBV5-4 and TRBJ2-5; no firm D call. The CDR3 covers 13 residues. In germline, CDR1 is SGHNT, CDR2 YYREEE (reference sequence). V lost 0 bases and J 5 bases, leaving 8 bases between the germline ends. This chain's CDR3 is CASSLEGYETQYF. The CDR3 nucleotides are TGTGCCAGCAGCTTGGAAGGCTACGAGACCCAGTACTTC. The full variable domain, in which reference TRBV5-4 and TRBJ2-5 provide the parts outside the CDR3, is ETGVTQSPTHLIKTRGQQVTLRCSSQSGHNTVSWYQQALGQGPQFIFQYYREEENGRGNFPPRFSGLQFPNYSSELNVNALELDDSALYLCASSLEGYETQYFGPGTRLLVL.

This chain joins TRBV4-3 and TRBJ1-2; no clear D. The germline V gene encodes CDR1 LGHNA and CDR2 YSLEER. The CDR3 consists of 14 residues. The germline V and J ends were trimmed by 1 base and 2 bases, with 8 bases remaining between them. The CDR3, as DNA: TGCGCCAGCAGCCAAGTGCTACAGAACTATGGCTACACCTTC. It translates to CASSQVLQNYGYTF.

The chain employs TRBV23-1 and TRBJ2-3; possible D gene TRBD1, 5 bases. TRBV23-1 is marked as an open reading frame, function uncertain. Trimming stripped 5 bases from V and 1 base from J, with 16 bases between. The CDR3 contains 16 residues. CDR3 amino acids: CASSDFREEGTDTQYF. The DNA of the CDR3 is TGCGCCAGCAGTGACTTCAGGGAAGAGGGCACAGATACGCAGTATTTT.

This clonotype was recorded at least ten times. V gene TRBV6-2 or TRBV6-3 combines with J gene TRBJ1-6, with D uncertain. Germline assignment: CDR1 MNHEY and CDR2 SVGEGT. The germline V and J ends were trimmed by 3 bases and 5 bases, with 14 bases remaining between them. This CDR3 has 16 amino acids. CDR3 DNA: TGTGCCAGCAGTTATCGGAGACCTGGGAATAATTCACCCCTCCACTTT. Translating it yields CASSYRRPGNNSPLHF.

V is TRBV10-3 and J is TRBJ2-3; 8 nucleotides line up with TRBD2. The CDR3 is 16 amino acids. V trimming: 2 bases; J trimming: 2 bases; junction bases outside the gene matches: 6. CDR1 and CDR2 (germline): ENHRY, SYGVKD. The CDR3 region has the DNA TGTGCCATCAGTGAGCCGGGGGGGAGAGACACAGATACGCAGTATTTT. Encoded protein: CAISEPGGRDTDTQYF.

This clonotype was seen more than once but under ten times. The V and J genes are TRBV18 and TRBJ1-6; D is unclear. The germline CDR1 and CDR2 sequences are KGHSH and LQKENI. This CDR3 is 14 amino acids long. The ends were cut back, 1 base at V and 9 bases at J, with 10 bases in the middle. The CDR3 reads CASSPQGSPSPLHF. For the CDR3, the DNA is TGTGCCAGCTCACCACAGGGCTCGCCTTCACCCCTCCACTTT.

This clonotype was picked up a small number of times. This chain links TRBV21-1 with TRBJ2-3; the D call of TRBD1 is as the table states it, not checked on the DNA. TRBV21-1 is a pseudogene locus. This CDR3 has 16 amino acids. The CDR3 DNA reads TGTGCCAGCAGCAAAAATCCGGACAGGGCGATAGATACGCAGTATTTT. Its translation is CASSKNPDRAIDTQYF.

This clonotype was found a few times. The chain uses TRBV7-8 and TRBJ1-5; 7 nucleotides agree with TRBD1. Trimming removed 5 bases from V and 5 bases from J; junction bases left unmatched: 9. This CDR3 spans 15 amino acids. Looked up from germline, CDR1 is SGHVS and CDR2 is FQNEAQ. The CDR3 loop reads CASSLKGQYYQPQHF. CDR3 nucleotides: TGTGCCAGCAGCCTAAAGGGACAGTACTATCAGCCCCAGCATTTT.

This clonotype was recorded a few times. This chain uses TRBV7-8 with TRBJ2-2, with D perhaps being TRBD1 or TRBD2 (6 bases each). Trimming pared 5 bases from V and 7 bases from J, leaving 11 bases between. CDR1 is SGHVS and CDR2 is FQNEAQ in the germline V gene. CDR3 length equals 13 residues. Written as DNA, the CDR3 is TGTGCCAGCAGCGGGGGGCCTCGCGGGGAGCTGTTTTTT. Translation: CASSGGPRGELFF.